These 20 T cell receptor beta chains were all obtained from the same sample, sequenced in a study of T cells after posttransplantation cyclophosphamide. Produced via immunoSEQ multiplex PCR; TCRdb's table is partial and in-frame only. The sample shows approximately 40,000 clones, none of them appearing just once. Sequenced material: PBMCs. These receptors all come from a middle-aged man in good health, CMV-negative, and a related stem cell transplant donor.

This clone was counted at least ten times. J is TRBJ1-2 and V is TRBV2; no clear D. The CDR3 is made up of 15 amino acids. Germline assignment: CDR1 SNHLY and CDR2 FYNNEI. Trimming removed 1 base from V and 2 bases from J, with 11 bases in between. The DNA for the CDR3 is TGTGCCAGCAGTGAAGTGGGCAGACTAAACTATGGCTACACCTTC. Its translation is CASSEVGRLNYGYTF. The variable domain in full, with the rest retrieved from reference TRBV2 and TRBJ1-2, is EPEVTQTPSHQVTQMGQEVILRCVPISNHLYFYWYRQILGQKVEFLVSFYNNEISEKSEIFDDQFSVERPDGSNFTLKIRSTKLEDSAMYFCASSEVGRLNYGYTFGSGTRLTVV.

The J gene is TRBJ1-4, the V gene TRBV25-1; D is undetermined. V lost 1 base to trimming and J lost 4 bases, with 10 bases between them. The V gene's germline CDR1 is MGHDK and CDR2 SYGVNS. This CDR3 contains 15 residues. The CDR3 coding sequence is TGTGCCAGCAGTGAATTGGGCACCATTAATGAAAAACTGTTTTTT. Residues: CASSELGTINEKLFF.

This clone has at least ten counts. DNA for the CDR3: TGTGCCAGCAGTGCGGGCGGGTGGAACACTGAAGCTTTCTTT. It codes for CASSAGGWNTEAFF. The chain joins TRBV27 to TRBJ1-1, with D unresolved. This CDR3 comprises 14 residues. Germline values: CDR1 MNHEY, CDR2 SMNVEV (reference sequence). Between the trimmed V and J ends, which lost 5 bases and 1 base, there was a span of 11 bases.

By sample fraction, this clone is medium-sized. This chain links TRBV27 with TRBJ1-5; TRBD1 might be the D (5 bases). Germline-derived CDR1 and CDR2 are MNHEY and SMNVEV (reference sequence). The CDR3 consists of 16 residues. Trimming stripped 5 bases from V and 3 bases from J, with 17 bases between. The CDR3 loop reads CASSPRGGALNQPQHF. DNA for the CDR3: TGTGCCAGCAGTCCCCGGGGAGGGGCGCTCAATCAGCCCCAGCATTTT.

This clone has ten or more counts. The J gene is TRBJ2-1, the V gene TRBV5-4, with D possibly matching TRBD2 (5 bases). V lost 4 bases and J 5 bases, leaving 19 bases between the germline ends. The germline V gene encodes CDR1 SGHNT and CDR2 YYREEE (reference sequence). The CDR3 runs to 16 residues. The CDR3: CASSQPPGGANNEQFF. The CDR3 DNA is TGTGCCAGCAGCCAACCACCCGGAGGTGCGAACAATGAGCAGTTCTTC.

This clone was observed at least ten times. The chain has TRBV19 and TRBJ1-1, with D unresolved. The CDR3 has 12 amino acids. The V end was cut by 8 bases, the J end by 1 base, with 8 bases between. CDR1 and CDR2 from the germline V gene are LNHDA and SQIVND (reference sequence). CDR3 coding DNA: TGTGCCAGTGTGCGGGGGAACACTGAAGCTTTCTTT. Protein product: CASVRGNTEAFF.

This clone has more than one count but fewer than ten. Mismatch with germline at one junction end may stem from a read error. This chain links TRBV29-1 with TRBJ1-3; D might be TRBD1 (6 bases). The CDR3 runs to 12 residues. Per germline, CDR1 SQVTM and CDR2 ANQGSEA. The CDR3: CSVGTDGNTMYF. In DNA form, the CDR3 reads TGCAGCGTTGGGACAGACGGAAACACCATGTATTTT.

This clone was picked up many times. The chain couples TRBV4-3 to TRBJ1-2, with D perhaps matching TRBD1 (5 bases). The CDR3 consists of 16 residues. V was shortened by 1 base and J by 1 base, with 13 bases between the two germline ends. The germline CDR1 and CDR2 sequences are LGHNA and YSLEER. CDR3 DNA sequence: TGCGCCAGCAGCCAAGCCCGACAGCCTCTTAACTATGGCTACACCTTC. Its protein is CASSQARQPLNYGYTF.

The V and J genes are TRBV2 and TRBJ2-5; perhaps TRBD1 as D (6 bases). CDR3 length: 13 amino acids. Trimming shortened V by 7 bases and J by 2 bases, and 11 bases separated the two germline ends. Germline V gene lookup returns CDR1 SNHLY and CDR2 FYNNEI. The DNA for the CDR3 is TGTGCCAGCATTACAGGGTTTCAAGAGACCCAGTACTTC. It translates to CASITGFQETQYF.

This clone was recorded at least ten times. This rearrangement joins TRBV5-4 to TRBJ2-2; D unresolved. CDR1 and CDR2 from the germline V gene are SGHNT and YYREEE (reference sequence). The CDR3 has 14 residues. Deletions cut 3 bases from V and 6 bases from J, with 12 bases between. Here the CDR3 reads CASSSGGRSGELFF. The DNA of the CDR3 is TGTGCCAGCAGCTCGGGTGGTCGGTCCGGGGAGCTGTTTTTT.

This clone has more than one count but fewer than ten. The rearrangement links TRBV18 to TRBJ2-1; tentatively, D is TRBD1 (5 bases). Trimming removed 0 bases from V and 8 bases from J, with 14 bases in between. Germline CDR1 is KGHSH and CDR2 is LQKENI. The CDR3 covers 15 residues. DNA of the CDR3: TGTGCCAGCTCACCACCGGCAGGGAATTGGCATGAGCAGTTCTTC. Protein: CASSPPAGNWHEQFF.

This clone has at least ten counts. CDR3: CASSLGLAGSDTQYF. CDR3 coding DNA: TGTGCCAGCAGCCTCGGACTAGCGGGGTCAGATACGCAGTATTTT. This chain joins TRBV13 and TRBJ2-3; TRBD2 matches 12 bases. The germline V gene has CDR1 PRHDT and CDR2 FYEKMQ (reference sequence). This CDR3 has 15 residues. After removal of 5 bases from V and 4 bases from J, the junction contained 4 bases not matched to a gene.

This clone was found a few times. V is TRBV27 and J is TRBJ2-3; D is uncertain. V gave up 2 bases and J gave up 2 bases, with 8 bases separating them. The CDR3 covers 14 residues. Per the germline V gene, CDR1 is MNHEY and CDR2 is SMNVEV (reference sequence). CDR3 sequence (DNA): TGTGCCAGCAGTTTAGGTCGGTACACAGATACGCAGTATTTT. It yields the protein CASSLGRYTDTQYF.

This clone was recorded many times. This chain connects TRBV29-1 to TRBJ1-2; D may be TRBD1 (6 bases). With 4 bases removed from V and 7 bases from J, the gap between germline ends came to 10 bases. Germline V gene lookup returns CDR1 SQVTM and CDR2 ANQGSEA. The CDR3 loop spans 11 amino acids. The CDR3 bases are TGCAGCGTTGTTCAGGGGCCTGGCTACACCTTC. Translating gives CSVVQGPGYTF. The full variable domain, in which reference TRBV29-1 and TRBJ1-2 provide the parts outside the CDR3, is SAVISQKPSRDICQRGTSLTIQCQVDSQVTMMFWYRQQPGQSLTLIATANQGSEATYESGFVIDKFPISRPNLTFSTLTVSNMSPEDSSIYLCSVVQGPGYTFGSGTRLTVV.

This clone appeared many times. This chain uses TRBV11-3 with TRBJ2-5, with 10 positions matching TRBD1. The V segment lost 4 bases and the J segment 5 bases; nucleotides outside the gene matches: 4. The germline CDR1 and CDR2 sequences are SGHNT and YENEEA. This CDR3 region has 14 residues. CDR3 protein: CASSSGQGSETQYF. Written as DNA, the CDR3 is TGTGCCAGCAGCTCGGGACAGGGGAGCGAGACCCAGTACTTC.

This clone was picked up many times. The genes are TRBV7-3 and TRBJ2-3, with D tentatively TRBD2 (6 bases). The CDR3 length is 13 residues. Per germline, CDR1 SGHTA and CDR2 FQGTGA. The V end was cut by 5 bases, the J end by 6 bases, with 12 bases between. The CDR3 DNA follows: TGTGCCAGCAGCCTCCCGGGACTGGATACGCAGTATTTT. Its translation is CASSLPGLDTQYF. Based on the CDR3 plus reference TRBV7-3 and TRBJ2-3, the full variable domain is GAGVSQTPSNKVTEKGKYVELRCDPISGHTALYWYRQSLGQGPEFLIYFQGTGAADDSGLPNDRFFAVRPEGSVSTLKIQRTERGDSAVYLCASSLPGLDTQYFGPGTRLTVL.

The chain joins TRBV27 to TRBJ1-1, with 8 bases matching TRBD1. The V and J ends lost 11 bases and 4 bases, in that order; junction bases with no gene match: 6. The CDR3 runs 12 residues. Germline V gene data show CDR1 as MNHEY and CDR2 as SMNVEV (reference sequence). CDR3 sequence (DNA): TGTGCCGCGGGGACAGGAACCACTGAAGCTTTCTTT. It is translated as CAAGTGTTEAFF.

This clone was detected ten times or more. The gene calls are TRBV5-1 and TRBJ1-2; D remains unclear. V was trimmed by 4 bases and J by 4 bases, leaving 8 bases between them. This CDR3 has 12 residues. Germline values: CDR1 SGHRS, CDR2 YFSETQ. CDR3 nucleotide sequence: TGCGCCAGCAGCACCGCGGGCTATGGCTACACCTTC. Encoded protein: CASSTAGYGYTF.

This clone has a count of ten or more. The genes are TRBV5-6 and TRBJ2-5; D is ambiguous. Looked up from germline, CDR1 is SGHDT and CDR2 is YYEEEE. The CDR3 sequence is 13 residues long. The ends were cut back, 1 base at V and 7 bases at J, with 11 bases in the middle. The CDR3 reads CASSLHSWVTQYF. In DNA, the CDR3 is TGTGCCAGCAGCTTGCACAGTTGGGTGACCCAGTACTTC. Complete variable domain (other parts from reference TRBV5-6 and TRBJ2-5): DAGVTQSPTHLIKTRGQQVTLRCSPKSGHDTVSWYQQALGQGPQFIFQYYEEEERQRGNFPDRFSGHQFPNYSSELNVNALLLGDSALYLCASSLHSWVTQYFGPGTRLLVL.

This clone has more than one count but fewer than ten. The same CDR3 can be traced to other DNA sequences in this sample. The chain recombines TRBV9 with TRBJ2-5, with TRBD1 identical over 8 bases. Germline-derived CDR1 and CDR2 are SGDLS and YYNGEE. V trimming: 3 bases; J trimming: 4 bases; junction bases outside the gene matches: 8. The CDR3 totals 15 residues. This CDR3 is CASSETDRVGETQYF. In DNA, the CDR3 is TGTGCCAGCAGCGAAACGGACAGGGTTGGAGAGACCCAGTACTTC.